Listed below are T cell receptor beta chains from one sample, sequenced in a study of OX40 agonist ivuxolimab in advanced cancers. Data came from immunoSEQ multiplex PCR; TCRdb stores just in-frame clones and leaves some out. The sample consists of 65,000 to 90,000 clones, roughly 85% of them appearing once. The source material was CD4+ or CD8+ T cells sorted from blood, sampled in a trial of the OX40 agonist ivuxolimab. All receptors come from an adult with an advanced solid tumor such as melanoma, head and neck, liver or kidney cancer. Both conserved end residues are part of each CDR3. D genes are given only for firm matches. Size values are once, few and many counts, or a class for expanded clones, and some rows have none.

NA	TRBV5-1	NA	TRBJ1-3	CASSGTEGPGNTIYF	TGCGCCAGCAGCGGCACGGAGGGACCTGGAAACACCATATATTTT
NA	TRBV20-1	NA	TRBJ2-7	CSARDHSEQYF	TGCAGTGCTAGAGATCATTCCGAGCAGTACTTC
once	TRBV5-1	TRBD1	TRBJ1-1	CASSLEGLGLPDRGRSAFF	TGCGCCAGCAGCTTGGAAGGTTTAGGACTCCCTGACAGGGGGCGTAGTGCTTTCTTT
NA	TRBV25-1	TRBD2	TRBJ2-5	CASSELSGGQETQYF	TGTGCCAGCAGTGAACTTAGCGGGGGGCAAGAGACCCAGTACTTC
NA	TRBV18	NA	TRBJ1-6	CASSPNQQGNSPLHF	TGTGCCAGCTCACCAAACCAGCAGGGTAATTCACCCCTCCACTTT
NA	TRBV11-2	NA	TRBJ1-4	CASSLGHEKLFF	TGTGCCAGCAGCTTAGGCCATGAAAAACTGTTTTTT
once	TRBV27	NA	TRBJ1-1	CASSLQGVSEAFF	TGTGCCAGCAGTTTGCAGGGTGTGTCTGAAGCTTTCTTT
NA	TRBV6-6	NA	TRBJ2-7	CASTPGGHEQYF	TGTGCCAGCACTCCCGGGGGGCACGAGCAGTACTTC
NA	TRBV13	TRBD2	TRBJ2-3	CASSPIALAGVGSTDTQYF	TGTGCCAGCAGCCCTATCGCACTAGCGGGGGTGGGTAGCACAGATACGCAGTATTTT
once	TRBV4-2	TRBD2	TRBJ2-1	CASSLGLAGGFSSYNEQFF	TGTGCCAGCAGCCTGGGACTAGCGGGGGGTTTTAGCTCCTACAATGAGCAGTTCTTC
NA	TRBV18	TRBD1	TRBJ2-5	CASSPPRQGAMETQYF	TGTGCCAGCTCACCACCGCGGCAGGGGGCTATGGAGACCCAGTACTTC
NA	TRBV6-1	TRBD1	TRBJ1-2	CASRRDRANYGYTF	TGTGCCAGCAGGAGGGACAGGGCGAACTATGGCTACACCTTC
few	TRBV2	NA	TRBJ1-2	CASSEGRGYGYTF	TGTGCCAGCAGTGAGGGCCGCGGCTATGGCTACACCTTC
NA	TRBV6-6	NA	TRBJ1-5	CASKDRNQPQHF	TGTGCCAGCAAAGACCGCAATCAGCCCCAGCATTTT
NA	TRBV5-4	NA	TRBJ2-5	CASSRGVSETQYF	TGTGCCAGCAGCCGCGGGGTTTCAGAGACCCAGTACTTC
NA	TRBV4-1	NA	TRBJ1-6	CASSKGQRDSPLHF	TGCGCCAGCAGCAAAGGGCAGAGGGATTCACCCCTCCACTTT
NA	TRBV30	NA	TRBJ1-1	CAWAFGEWTEAFF	TGTGCCTGGGCCTTCGGGGAGTGGACTGAAGCTTTCTTT
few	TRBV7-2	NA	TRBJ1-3	CASSPQGTSGNTIYF	TGTGCCAGCAGCCCACAGGGTACCTCTGGAAACACCATATATTTT
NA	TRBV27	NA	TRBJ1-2	CASSRDTGYGYTF	TGTGCCAGCAGCCGAGACACGGGCTATGGCTACACCTTC
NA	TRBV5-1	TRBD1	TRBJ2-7	CASSTTGGGSYEQYF	TGCGCCAGCAGCACGACAGGGGGCGGCTCCTACGAGCAGTACTTC
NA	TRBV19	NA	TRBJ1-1	CASSIEGRRFTEAFF	TGTGCCAGTAGTATAGAAGGACGGCGGTTCACTGAAGCTTTCTTT
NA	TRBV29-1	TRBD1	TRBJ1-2	CSVTGTGLYGYTF	TGCAGCGTTACCGGGACAGGGCTCTATGGCTACACCTTC
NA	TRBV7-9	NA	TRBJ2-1	CASSLRGSVRGDEQFF	TGTGCCAGCAGCTTACGGGGCAGCGTAAGGGGTGATGAGCAGTTCTTC
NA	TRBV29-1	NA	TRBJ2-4	CSVGTPGSGKNIQYF	TGCAGCGTTGGGACACCAGGGTCGGGCAAAAACATTCAGTACTTC
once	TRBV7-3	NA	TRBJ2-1	CASSYRYGNYNEQFF	TGTGCCAGCAGCTACCGCTATGGCAATTACAATGAGCAGTTCTTC
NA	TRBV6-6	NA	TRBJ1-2	CASSSWGASDYGYTF	TGTGCCAGCAGTTCATGGGGGGCGTCGGACTATGGCTACACCTTC
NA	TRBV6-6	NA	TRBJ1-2	CASSLTGYGYTF	TGTGCCAGCAGTCTCACAGGCTATGGCTACACCTTC
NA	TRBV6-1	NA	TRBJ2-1	CASSVVSNEQFF	TGTGCCAGCTCCGTGGTCAGCAATGAGCAGTTCTTC
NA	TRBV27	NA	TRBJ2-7	CASSVITAPSYEQYF	TGTGCCAGCAGTGTCATTACAGCCCCCTCCTACGAGCAGTACTTC
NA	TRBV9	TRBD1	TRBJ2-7	CASSVRDRAVEQYF	TGTGCCAGCAGCGTTAGGGACAGGGCTGTCGAGCAGTACTTC
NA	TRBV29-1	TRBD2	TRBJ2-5	CSVGLAGGQETQYF	TGCAGCGTTGGTTTAGCGGGGGGGCAAGAGACCCAGTACTTC
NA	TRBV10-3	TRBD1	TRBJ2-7	CAIRSGTANSYEQYF	TGTGCCATCAGATCCGGGACAGCGAACTCCTACGAGCAGTACTTC
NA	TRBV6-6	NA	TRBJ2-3	CASRGGGNTDTQYF	TGTGCCAGCCGAGGGGGCGGGAACACAGATACGCAGTATTTT
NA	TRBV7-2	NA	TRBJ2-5	CASSLRQGGETQYF	TGTGCCAGCAGCTTAAGGCAGGGAGGAGAGACCCAGTACTTC
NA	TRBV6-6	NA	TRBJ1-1	CASNSGVNTEAFF	TGTGCCAGCAACTCAGGGGTTAACACTGAAGCTTTCTTT
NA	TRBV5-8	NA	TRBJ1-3	CASSKNRGNTIYF	TGTGCCAGCAGCAAAAACAGGGGAAACACCATATATTTT
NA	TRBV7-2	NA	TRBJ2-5	CASSSPGTTQYF	TGTGCCAGCAGCTCCCCGGGGACGACCCAGTACTTC
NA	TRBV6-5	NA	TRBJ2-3	CASTRDHTDTQYF	TGTGCCAGCACTCGGGACCATACAGATACGCAGTATTTT
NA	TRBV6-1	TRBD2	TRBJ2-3	CASSGGLAGGTDTQYF	TGTGCCAGCAGTGGCGGATTAGCGGGGGGGACAGATACGCAGTATTTT
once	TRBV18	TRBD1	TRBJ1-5	CASSPPGQVGQPQHF	TGTGCCAGCTCACCCCCGGGACAGGTGGGGCAGCCCCAGCATTTT
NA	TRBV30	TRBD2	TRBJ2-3	CAWLTGTSGGGDTQYF	TGTGCCTGGCTCACCGGGACTAGCGGGGGAGGGGATACGCAGTATTTT
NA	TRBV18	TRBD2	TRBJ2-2	CASSPRPHLAGNTGELFF	TGTGCCAGCTCACCACGCCCGCATCTAGCGGGGAACACCGGGGAGCTGTTTTTT
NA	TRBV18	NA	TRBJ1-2	CASSPGSHYGYTF	TGTGCCAGCTCCCCGGGGAGCCACTATGGCTACACCTTC
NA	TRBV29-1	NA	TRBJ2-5	CSSLGTGETQYF	TGCAGCTCCCTTGGGACGGGAGAGACCCAGTACTTC
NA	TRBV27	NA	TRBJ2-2	CASSWYTGELFF	TGTGCCAGCAGTTGGTACACCGGGGAGCTGTTTTTT
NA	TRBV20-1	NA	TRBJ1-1	CSARRNTEAFF	TGCAGTGCTCGAAGGAACACTGAAGCTTTCTTT
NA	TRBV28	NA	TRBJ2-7	CASSTVGAVGYEQYF	TGTGCCAGCAGTACCGTGGGGGCGGTGGGGTACGAGCAGTACTTC
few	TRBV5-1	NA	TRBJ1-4	CASSLRSYNNEKLFF	TGCGCCAGCAGCTTAAGAAGCTATAATAATGAAAAACTGTTTTTT
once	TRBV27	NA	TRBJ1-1	CASSFDRNTEAFF	TGTGCCAGCAGTTTCGACAGGAACACTGAAGCTTTCTTT
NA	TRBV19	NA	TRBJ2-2	CASSRSLLSGELFF	TGTGCCAGTAGTAGGTCGCTCCTTTCCGGGGAGCTGTTTTTT
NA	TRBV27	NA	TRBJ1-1	CASSTPSLQGTEAFF	TGTGCCAGCAGTACTCCGTCTTTACAGGGCACTGAAGCTTTCTTT
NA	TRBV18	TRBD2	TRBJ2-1	CASSPRTSGGNEQFF	TGTGCCAGCTCACCACGGACTAGCGGGGGCAATGAGCAGTTCTTC
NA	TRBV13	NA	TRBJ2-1	CASSLERMGQANNEQFF	TGTGCCAGCAGCTTAGAGCGTATGGGACAAGCGAATAATGAGCAGTTCTTC
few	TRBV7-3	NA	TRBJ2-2	CASSLRGGNTGELFF	TGTGCCAGCAGCTTACGGGGCGGGAACACCGGGGAGCTGTTTTTT
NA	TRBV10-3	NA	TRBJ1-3	CAISDKGNSGNTIYF	TGTGCCATCAGTGACAAGGGGAACTCTGGAAACACCATATATTTT